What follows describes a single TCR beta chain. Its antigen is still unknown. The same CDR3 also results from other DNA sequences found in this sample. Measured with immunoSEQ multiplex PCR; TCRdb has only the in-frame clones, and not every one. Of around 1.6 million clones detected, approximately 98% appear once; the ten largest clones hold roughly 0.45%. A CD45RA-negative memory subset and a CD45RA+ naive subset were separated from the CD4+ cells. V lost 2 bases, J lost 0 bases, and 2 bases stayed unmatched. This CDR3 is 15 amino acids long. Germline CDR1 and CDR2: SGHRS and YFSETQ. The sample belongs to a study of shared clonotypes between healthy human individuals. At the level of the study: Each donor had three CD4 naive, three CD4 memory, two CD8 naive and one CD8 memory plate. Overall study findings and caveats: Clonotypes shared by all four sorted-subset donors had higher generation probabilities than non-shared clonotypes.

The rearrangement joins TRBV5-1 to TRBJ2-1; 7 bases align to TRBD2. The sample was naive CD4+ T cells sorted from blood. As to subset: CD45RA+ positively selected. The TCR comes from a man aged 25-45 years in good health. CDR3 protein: CASSLSGNSYNEQFF. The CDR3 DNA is TGCGCCAGCAGCTTAAGCGGGAACTCCTACAATGAGCAGTTCTTC.